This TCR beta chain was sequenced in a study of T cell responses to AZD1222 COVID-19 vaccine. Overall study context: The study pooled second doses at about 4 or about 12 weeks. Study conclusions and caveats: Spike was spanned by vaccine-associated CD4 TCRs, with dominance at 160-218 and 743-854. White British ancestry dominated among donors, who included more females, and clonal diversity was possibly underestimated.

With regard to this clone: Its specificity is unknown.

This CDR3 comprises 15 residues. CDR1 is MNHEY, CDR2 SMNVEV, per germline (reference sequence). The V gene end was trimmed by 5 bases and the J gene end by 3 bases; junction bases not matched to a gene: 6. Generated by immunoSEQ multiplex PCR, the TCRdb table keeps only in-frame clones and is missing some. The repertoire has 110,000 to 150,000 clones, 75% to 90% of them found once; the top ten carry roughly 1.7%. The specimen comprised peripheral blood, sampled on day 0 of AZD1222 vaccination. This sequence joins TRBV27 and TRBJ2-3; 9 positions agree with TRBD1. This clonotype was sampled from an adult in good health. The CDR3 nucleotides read TGTGCCAGCAGTAGAAGACAGGGGGGTACAGATACGCAGTATTTT. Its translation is CASSRRQGGTDTQYF.